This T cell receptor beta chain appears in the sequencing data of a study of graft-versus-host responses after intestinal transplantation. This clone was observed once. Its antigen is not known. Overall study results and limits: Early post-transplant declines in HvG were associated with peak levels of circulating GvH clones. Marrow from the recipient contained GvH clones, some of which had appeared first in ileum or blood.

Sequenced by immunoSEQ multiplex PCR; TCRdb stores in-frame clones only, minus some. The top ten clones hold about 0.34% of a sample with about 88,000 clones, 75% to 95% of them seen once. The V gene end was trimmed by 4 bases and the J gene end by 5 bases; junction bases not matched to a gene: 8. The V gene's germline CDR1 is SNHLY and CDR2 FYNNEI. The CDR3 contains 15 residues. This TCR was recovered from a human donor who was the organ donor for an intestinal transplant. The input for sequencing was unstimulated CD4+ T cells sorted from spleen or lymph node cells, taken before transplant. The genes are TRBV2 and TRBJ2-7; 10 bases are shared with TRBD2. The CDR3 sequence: CASSAASGSINEQYF. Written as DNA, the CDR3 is TGTGCCAGCAGTGCGGCTAGCGGGAGTATCAACGAGCAGTACTTC.